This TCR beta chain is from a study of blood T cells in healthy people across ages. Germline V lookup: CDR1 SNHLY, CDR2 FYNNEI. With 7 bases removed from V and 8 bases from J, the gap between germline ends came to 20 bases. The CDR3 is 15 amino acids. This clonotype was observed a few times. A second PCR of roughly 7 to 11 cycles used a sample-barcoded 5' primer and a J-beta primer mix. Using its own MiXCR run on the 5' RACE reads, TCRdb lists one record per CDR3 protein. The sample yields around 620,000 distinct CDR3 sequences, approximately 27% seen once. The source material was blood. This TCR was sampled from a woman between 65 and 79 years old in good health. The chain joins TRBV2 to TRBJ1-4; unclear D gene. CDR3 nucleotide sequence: TGTGCCAGCAAAGGCCAACTCCTCGCGGGGGAAAAACTGTTTTTT. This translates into CASKGQLLAGEKLFF.